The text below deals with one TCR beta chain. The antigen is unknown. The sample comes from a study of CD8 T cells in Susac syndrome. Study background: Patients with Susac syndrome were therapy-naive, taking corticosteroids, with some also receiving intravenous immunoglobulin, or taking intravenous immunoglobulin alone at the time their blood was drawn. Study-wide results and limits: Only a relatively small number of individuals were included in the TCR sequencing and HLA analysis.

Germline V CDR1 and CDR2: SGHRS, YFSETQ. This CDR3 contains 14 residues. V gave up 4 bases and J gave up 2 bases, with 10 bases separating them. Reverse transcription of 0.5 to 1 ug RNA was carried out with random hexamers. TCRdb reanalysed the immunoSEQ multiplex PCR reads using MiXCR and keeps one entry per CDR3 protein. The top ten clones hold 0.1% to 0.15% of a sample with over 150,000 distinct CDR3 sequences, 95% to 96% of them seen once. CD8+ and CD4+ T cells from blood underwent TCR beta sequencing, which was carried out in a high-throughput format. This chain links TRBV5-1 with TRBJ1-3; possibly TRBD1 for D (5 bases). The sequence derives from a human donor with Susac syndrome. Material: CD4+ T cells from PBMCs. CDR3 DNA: TGCGCCAGCAGCGAGGGGAACGCTGGAAACACCATATATTTT. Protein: CASSEGNAGNTIYF.